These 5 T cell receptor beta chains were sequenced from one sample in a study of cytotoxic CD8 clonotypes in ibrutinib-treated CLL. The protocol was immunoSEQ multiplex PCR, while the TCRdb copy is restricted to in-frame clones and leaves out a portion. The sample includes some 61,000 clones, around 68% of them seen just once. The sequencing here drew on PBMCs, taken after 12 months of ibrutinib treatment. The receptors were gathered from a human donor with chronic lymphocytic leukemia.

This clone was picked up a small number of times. The CDR3 sequence is CAISEGGQGGHEQYF. The CDR3 coding sequence is TGTGCCATCAGTGAGGGGGGACAGGGAGGGCACGAGCAGTACTTC. The V call is TRBV10-3, the J call TRBJ2-7; 9 bases fit TRBD1. V trimming: 2 bases; J trimming: 5 bases; junction bases outside the gene matches: 7. Germline values: CDR1 ENHRY, CDR2 SYGVKD. This CDR3 is built from 15 residues.

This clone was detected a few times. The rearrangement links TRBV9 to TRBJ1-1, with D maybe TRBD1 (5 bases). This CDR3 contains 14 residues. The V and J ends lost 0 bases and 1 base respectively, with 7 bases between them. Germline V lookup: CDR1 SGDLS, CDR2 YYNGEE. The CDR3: CASSVDGGNTEAFF. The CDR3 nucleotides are TGTGCCAGCAGCGTAGACGGGGGGAACACTGAAGCTTTCTTT.

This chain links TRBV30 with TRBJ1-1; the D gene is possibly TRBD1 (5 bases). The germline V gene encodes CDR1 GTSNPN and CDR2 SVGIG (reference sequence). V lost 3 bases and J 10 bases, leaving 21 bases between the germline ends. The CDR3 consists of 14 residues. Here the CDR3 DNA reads TGTGCCTGGAGCCTCAAAGGAGGGGCGGCGGGAGCTTTCTTT. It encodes CAWSLKGGAAGAFF.

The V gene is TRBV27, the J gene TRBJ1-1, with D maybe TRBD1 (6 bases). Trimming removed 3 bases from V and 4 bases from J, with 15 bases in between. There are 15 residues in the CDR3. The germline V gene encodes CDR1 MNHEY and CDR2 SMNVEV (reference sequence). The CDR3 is CASSFGPGAGTEAFF. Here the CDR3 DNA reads TGTGCCAGCAGTTTTGGTCCGGGGGCGGGCACTGAAGCTTTCTTT.

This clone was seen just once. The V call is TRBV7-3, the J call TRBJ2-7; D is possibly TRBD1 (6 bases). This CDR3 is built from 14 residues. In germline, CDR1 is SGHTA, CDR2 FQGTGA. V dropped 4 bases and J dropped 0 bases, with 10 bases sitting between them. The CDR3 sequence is CASSSTGSSYEQYF. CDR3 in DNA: TGTGCCAGCAGCTCAACAGGGAGCTCCTACGAGCAGTACTTC. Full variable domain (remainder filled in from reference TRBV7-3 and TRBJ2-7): GAGVSQTPSNKVTEKGKYVELRCDPISGHTALYWYRQSLGQGPEFLIYFQGTGAADDSGLPNDRFFAVRPEGSVSTLKIQRTERGDSAVYLCASSSTGSSYEQYFGPGTRLTVT.